This T cell receptor beta chain was observed in a study of cytomegalovirus exposure and HLA in healthy donors (dated by TCRdb to 2016 to 2017). Regarding the study in general: In an earlier analysis of 550 to 750 of the donors, 276 Gb of sequence data and roughly 100 million unique TCR beta sequences from about 190 million T cells were reported. An early release that covered more than 550 HLA-typed donors contained approximately 300 gigabases of sequencing data and approximately 85 million unique TCR sequences. Among the roughly 400 genotyped donors, approximately 81% belonged to the genetic ancestry cluster associated with self-reported Caucasian donors. The study aimed to test whether signatures of past pathogen exposure could be identified by cataloging public T cell receptors. The T cell repertoires of 666 subjects were profiled by immunosequencing and related to cytomegalovirus serostatus. Along with the approximately 650-subject first cohort, a separate validation cohort of about 110 different subjects was used. The study combined high-throughput TCR immunosequencing, statistical association of individual TCRs with disease status, and machine learning to predict cytomegalovirus infection status. To study patterns of TCR occurrence, a later analysis re-analyzed previously published TCR beta repertoires from several hundred donors and added high-resolution HLA genotyping. The later analysis used no new phenotypic data to find candidate immune exposures, relying instead on TCR beta sequences and their occurrence across donors. An earlier analysis of roughly 580 of the donors used high-throughput TCR beta sequencing to judge whether each TCR beta V gene segment behaved as functional or pseudogenic. Donor age, sex, ethnicity and CMV serostatus were compiled alongside the repertoire data. A later genetic analysis used genome-wide SNP genotypes for about 65% of the 666 donors, treating that subset as a discovery cohort. All discovery cohort repertoires had been generated on a single sequencing platform. HLA typing included class I and class II loci at four-digit resolution. Typing coverage differed by locus: A, B, C, DRB1 and DQB1 were typed in roughly 620-630 donors, DQA1 in about 510, DPA1 in 600 to 610, and DPB1 in 472. Because of strong linkage in the cohort, roughly five DR-DQ haplotypes were treated as single units for association and clustering. Among about 390 genotyped donors of the cohort, an average of approximately 230,000 unique TCR beta nucleotide sequences were sequenced per donor, around 20% of them non-productive. General study outcomes and caveats: Specific HLA alleles were associated with roughly 16,000 TCR beta sequences at a false discovery rate of 0.05 in a later analysis. Because the 87-base-pair reads could not distinguish some IMGT-functional V segments, including TRBV6-2 and TRBV6-3, those segments were excluded. When HLA alleles, especially DR and DQ, strongly co-occurred, TCR associations were difficult to assign to individual alleles. In a later analysis, HLA-associated TCR beta chains showed more clonal expansion and lower generation probabilities than non-associated chains that were equally common. CMV serostatus was the only immune exposure information available for the cohort. Presence/absence analyses assumed roughly uniform sequencing depth across donors, an assumption that may not hold. The study gave a list of roughly 150 TCR beta chains associated with cytomegalovirus. A cluster of highly shared sequence variants was judged likely to represent a technical artifact of the sequencing pipeline. Most TCR sequences were seen in very few donors, while some public TCRs were found in many individuals. A further reported finding was that TCR beta sequences accurately predicted the HLA-A and HLA-B alleles for most subjects in the first cohort. Fewer than 20 rarely observed V segments, including chromosome 9 orphons, were excluded from the earlier analysis of approximately 500 of the donors because counts were too low. It was suggested by the authors that the approach could potentially be generalized to other disease states and immunological phenotypes. In vitro tests confirmed that three of the cytomegalovirus-associated TCR beta chains recognize cytomegalovirus antigens. A later genetic analysis reported fewer N-insertions in productive TCRs among donors in an Asian-associated ancestry cluster than the roughly 640-donor mean. V-gene and J-gene trimming of TCR beta chains was associated with a missense DCLRE1C variant in a later genetic analysis, and the association was replicated in an independent cohort. Broadly in line with IMGT annotations, most TCR beta V segments showed up in productive rearrangements about 87% or about 30% of the time in an earlier analysis of 587 of the donors. In a later analysis, the rate of TCR association differed among HLA loci, with DRB1 alleles having the most associated TCRs and HLA-C alleles having the fewest. Correlated functional status among segregating V segments might reflect linkage disequilibrium, but an unknown experimental factor could not be ruled out. According to a later analysis, parvovirus B19, influenza, CMV and Epstein-Barr virus appeared linked to several top co-occurrence clusters. In both the original and validation cohorts, the classifier was reported to diagnose cytomegalovirus status with high specificity and sensitivity. Only TCR beta chains were sequenced in this cohort, and the absence of alpha or paired-chain data limited detectable features. According to a later analysis, most CMV-associated TCR beta chains appeared to be HLA-restricted, and the HLA associations seemed to be driven largely by CMV exposure. Because some donors lacked HLA typing at each locus, the association tests relied only on the typed subset.

The cohort was made up of several hundred healthy bone marrow donors. At the time of sampling, all cohort members were nominally healthy, though unrecorded immune exposures were likely present. The donor tested CMV seropositive and was one of the 289 seropositive cohort members. A peripheral blood sample was collected from each donor, and TCR beta sequencing was performed on peripheral blood mononuclear cells. The Qiagen DNeasy Blood Extraction Kit was used to extract genomic DNA from the blood cell samples. V is cut back by 1 base and J by 1 base, with 3 bases in the junction unmatched. Taken from cysteine to phenylalanine, the CDR3 has 16 residues. This entry keeps only the CDR3 DNA: 48 bases, framed from base 1. CDR1 is given as SGHTA and CDR2 as FQGNSA, both from the germline V gene. The library came from the immunoSEQ multiplex PCR assay. The multiplex PCR relied on a mix of 60 forward primers for TCR Vbeta segments and 13 reverse primers for TCR Jbeta segments. The CDR3 region of rearranged TCR beta genes was amplified from genomic DNA by a multiplex PCR assay. The Illumina HiSeq System was used to sequence the amplified TCR beta libraries as 87-base-pair reads. As for the original processing: A later analysis tallied 80 million to 95 million unique TCR beta chains across the approximately 670 repertoires, and around 9.9 million of those chains were shared by two or more donors. Raw reads were error-corrected and collapsed into unique sequences with a nearest-neighbor algorithm that merged closely related sequences to remove PCR and sequencing errors. CDR3 sequences were aligned to IMGT reference sequences to assign V, D and J gene segments. For a sequence to be retained, a match of at least six nucleotides to both a V gene segment and a J gene segment was required. Rearrangements were classified as productive when the CDR3 lacked stop codons and remained in frame with V and J, and all other rearrangements were classified as non-productive. CDR3 was defined according to IMGT convention as the region running from the second conserved V-encoded cysteine to the conserved J-encoded phenylalanine. The earlier analysis of 450 to 750 of the donors excluded any sequence lacking an unambiguous match to a single V gene segment. An earlier analysis of 587 of the donors classified V segments as functional when productive rearrangements were above 56.7% and as segregating when the standard deviation between donors was above 5%. A statistical classification framework was built to diagnose cytomegalovirus status from the catalog of TCR beta chain sequences. In a later analysis, TCR nucleotide sequences were compared against IMGT/GENE-DB human TR gene sequences so that V and J genes could be assigned. The TCRdist pipeline was used in a later analysis to assign CDR3 sequences and most-parsimonious VDJ recombination scenarios. In a later analysis, each TCR beta chain was defined by its CDR3 amino acid sequence together with its V-gene family, and reads without a unique V-gene family were excluded. A later analysis removed 592 highly shared, low-generation-probability nucleotide sequences to deal with suspected cross-contamination and a sequencing artifact. In a later analysis, a clonal expansion index was calculated for each public chain from normalized within-repertoire ranks of inferred template counts. Generation probabilities in a later analysis came from a VDJ recombination model fitted to out-of-frame rearrangements, and those results were checked against IGoR. Hypergeometric tests were used in a later analysis to score TCR-TCR, TCR-HLA and TCR-CMV co-occurrence, with a repertoire-size bias correction applied to the TCR pairs. False discovery rates were estimated in a later analysis by permuting HLA or CMV assignments 20 times. In a later analysis, co-occurring TCRs were grouped using DBSCAN, and TCRdist sequence similarity was added for clustering within HLA-allele-positive subsets. Repertoires with fewer than 30,000 or more than 120,000 public chains, plus five repertoires with anomalous nucleotide sharing, were excluded from co-occurrence clustering. TCRdb's version of the immuneACCESS table is confined to in-frame rearrangements and falls short of the full clone set. An unresolved V gene accounts for under half of the shortfall where checked; the remainder is of unknown origin. V, J and clone size are taken as reported in that table, and D and trimming were inferred from the DNA itself. The sample profile shows tens of thousands of clones; approximately 74% of them were found once. Approximately 22% of the sample rests with the top ten.

Points on this clone: Its antigen is still unknown. No much larger clone exists at a distance of one base, and base qualities are not known.

The specimen was PBMCs. This clonotype was sampled from a woman aged 25-40 years in good health and CMV-seropositive. The chain is assembled from TRBV7-2 and TRBJ2-2, and 7 junctional nucleotides match TRBD2. The CDR3 here reads CASSLGGEGNTGELFF. At the DNA level, the sequence is TGTGCCAGCAGCTTAGGAGGGGAGGGGAACACCGGGGAGCTGTTTTTT. Outside the CDR3, residues come from the reference TRBV7-2 and TRBJ2-2 proteins, so the full variable domain is: GAGVSQSPSNKVTEKGKDVELRCDPISGHTALYWYRQSLGQGLEFLIYFQGNSAPDKSGLPSDRFSAERTGGSVSTLTIQRTQQEDSAVYLCASSLGGEGNTGELFFGEGSRLTVL.